A selection of T cell receptor beta chains follows, all from one sample in a study of T cells in Graves' hyperthyroidism and ophthalmopathy. TCRdb redid the calling of the multiplex PCR reads with MiXCR, one entry per CDR3 protein. The table shows under 350,000 distinct CDR3 sequences, with 13% occurring only once. The sample consisted of blood. The source of these receptors is a woman in her twenties or thirties with Graves' hyperthyroidism that later progressed to Graves' ophthalmopathy. The CDR3 runs from the conserved cysteine through the conserved F or W. A D gene is named only where the DNA matches it firmly. Size is omitted from some rows. Given values are once, few, many or a class for expanded clones.

>-|TRBJ1-1|TRBV5-8|many
TGTGCCAGCAGCCTTAGCCCGAACACTGAAGCTTTCTTT
CASSLSPNTEAFF
>-|TRBJ1-5|TRBV2|many
TGTGCCAGCAGTGATGGGTTGGGTCAGCCCCAGCATTTT
CASSDGLGQPQHF
>-|TRBJ1-5|TRBV12-3/TRBV12-4|many
TGTGCCAGCATCCAAGGTAGGGGGAGCAATCAGCCCCAGCATTTT
CASIQGRGSNQPQHF
>TRBD2|TRBJ2-2|TRBV10-3|many
TGTGCCATCAGCGAGGGTAGCGGGAGCAGGACCGGGGAGCTGTTTTTT
CAISEGSGSRTGELFF
>TRBD2|TRBJ2-1|TRBV9|many
TGTGCCAGCAGCCCCCGGGAGGGGCTAGCGGATTACAATGAGCAGTTCTTC
CASSPREGLADYNEQFF
>-|TRBJ1-2|TRBV6-5|-
TGTGCCAGCAGTTACCCCGGGACGGAATACTATGGCTACACCTTC
CASSYPGTEYYGYTF
>TRBD2|TRBJ2-1|TRBV12-3/TRBV12-4|many
TGTGCCAGCTCTACGGGGGGAAGCTCCTACAATGAGCAGTTCTTC
CASSTGGSSYNEQFF
>-|TRBJ1-2|TRBV12-3/TRBV12-4|many
TGTGCCAGCATCCTTGAGGGGGGGGGCGAGGGCTATGGCTACACCTTC
CASILEGGGEGYGYTF
>-|TRBJ1-3|TRBV6-5|many
TGTGCCAGCAGTTACGCAGGATCTGGAAACACCATATATTTT
CASSYAGSGNTIYF
>-|TRBJ2-2|TRBV4-3|few
TGCGCCAGCAGCCACAACCCCGACGGAGCCTACACCGGGGAGCTGTTTTTT
CASSHNPDGAYTGELFF
>-|TRBJ2-1|TRBV27|many
TGTGCCAGCAGTTTATCGAGGTCCCCCTACAATGAGCAGTTCTTC
CASSLSRSPYNEQFF
>-|TRBJ1-4|TRBV9|few
TGTGCCAGCAGCCGACTAGGTGAAAAACTGTTTTTT
CASSRLGEKLFF
>-|TRBJ2-5|TRBV6-1|many
TGTGCCAGCAGGAGGACACAACCTGAGACCCAGTACTTC
CASRRTQPETQYF
>-|TRBJ2-3|TRBV7-2|many
TGTGCCAGCTCACAATCGGGAGATACGCAGTATTTT
CASSQSGDTQYF
>-|TRBJ1-1|TRBV27|many
TGTGCCAGCAGTTTATACAGGCACACTGAAGCTTTCTTT
CASSLYRHTEAFF
>TRBD1|TRBJ2-7|TRBV7-2|many
TGTGCCAGCAGCGAGGACAGGGGATATGGCGAGCAGTACTTC
CASSEDRGYGEQYF
>TRBD2|TRBJ2-2|TRBV6-1|few
TGTGCCAGCAGTTACTCTGGCGGGAGGGGAAGAGGGAACACCGGGGAGCTGTTTTTT
CASSYSGGRGRGNTGELFF
>-|TRBJ1-2|TRBV19|few
TGTGCCAGTAGTATAGCTACAGGACAACATGGCTACACCTTC
CASSIATGQHGYTF
>-|TRBJ2-1|TRBV18|many
TGTGCCAGCTCACCACCGAGCGCGGGCCGCTCCTACAATGAGCAGTTCTTC
CASSPPSAGRSYNEQFF
>-|TRBJ1-2|TRBV7-8|many
TGTGCCAGCAGCCGTCAAATCCAAGACAGTGTCGGCTACACCTTC
CASSRQIQDSVGYTF
>-|TRBJ2-3|TRBV7-9|many
TGTGCCAGCAGCCACCTTGGCACAGATACGCAGTATTTT
CASSHLGTDTQYF
>TRBD1|TRBJ1-3|TRBV9|-
TGTGCCAGCAGCAGATCAACAGGGGACGGAAACACCATATATTTT
CASSRSTGDGNTIYF
>-|TRBJ1-3|TRBV7-9|-
TGTGCCAGCAGCCCAGCCGCCAACACCATATATTTT
CASSPAANTIYF
>TRBD2|TRBJ2-7|TRBV9|many
TGTGCCAGCAGCCCCAACAGGACTAGCGGGAGCTACGAGCAGTACTTC
CASSPNRTSGSYEQYF
>TRBD1|TRBJ2-1|TRBV6-1|-
TGTGCCAGCAGATTATCTGGGACAGTCGAGCAGTTCTTC
CASRLSGTVEQFF
>TRBD1|TRBJ2-1|TRBV2|-
TGTGCCAGCAGCCGGGACAGGAAGGGGAATGAGCAGTTCTTC
CASSRDRKGNEQFF
>TRBD1|TRBJ1-3|TRBV12-3/TRBV12-4|-
TGTGCCAGCAGTTTAGGGACAGGGTTTGGAAACACCATATATTTT
CASSLGTGFGNTIYF
>-|TRBJ2-6|TRBV6-5|many
TGTGCCAGCAGTTACTCTGTTTCTGGGGCCAACGTCCTGACTTTC
CASSYSVSGANVLTF
>TRBD1|TRBJ2-7|TRBV6-1|many
TGTGCCAGCAGTTTAAGACAGGGGCCCCTCGAGCAGTACTTC
CASSLRQGPLEQYF
>TRBD1|TRBJ1-2|TRBV28|many
TGTGCCAGCAGTTTTGACAGGGCAGCTAACTATGGCTACACCTTC
CASSFDRAANYGYTF
>-|TRBJ2-3|TRBV29-1|many
TGCAGCGTTGGCAGGCCTAGCACAGATACGCAGTATTTT
CSVGRPSTDTQYF